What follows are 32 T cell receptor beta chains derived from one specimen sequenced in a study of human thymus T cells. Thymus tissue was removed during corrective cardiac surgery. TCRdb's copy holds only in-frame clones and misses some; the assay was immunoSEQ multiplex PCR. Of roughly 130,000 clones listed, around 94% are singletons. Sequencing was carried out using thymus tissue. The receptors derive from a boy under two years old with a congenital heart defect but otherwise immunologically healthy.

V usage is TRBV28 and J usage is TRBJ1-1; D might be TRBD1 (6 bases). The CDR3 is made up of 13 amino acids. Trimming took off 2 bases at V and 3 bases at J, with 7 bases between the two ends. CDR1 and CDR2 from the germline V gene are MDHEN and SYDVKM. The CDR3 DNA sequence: TGTGCCAGCAGTTTAGACAGGTACACTGAAGCTTTCTTT. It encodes CASSLDRYTEAFF.

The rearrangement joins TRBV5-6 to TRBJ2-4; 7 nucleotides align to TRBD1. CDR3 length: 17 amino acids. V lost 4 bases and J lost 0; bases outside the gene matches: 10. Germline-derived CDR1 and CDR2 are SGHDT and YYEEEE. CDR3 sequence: CASSGKTGLEAKNIQYF. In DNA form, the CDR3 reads TGTGCCAGCAGCGGAAAGACAGGGTTGGAAGCCAAAAACATTCAGTACTTC.

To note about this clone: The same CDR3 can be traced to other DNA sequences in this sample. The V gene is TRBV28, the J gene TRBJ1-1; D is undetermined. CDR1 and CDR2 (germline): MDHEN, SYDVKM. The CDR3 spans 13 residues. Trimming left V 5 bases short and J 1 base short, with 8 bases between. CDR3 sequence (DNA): TGTGCCAGCAGTCCCGGCGGGAACACTGAAGCTTTCTTT. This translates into CASSPGGNTEAFF.

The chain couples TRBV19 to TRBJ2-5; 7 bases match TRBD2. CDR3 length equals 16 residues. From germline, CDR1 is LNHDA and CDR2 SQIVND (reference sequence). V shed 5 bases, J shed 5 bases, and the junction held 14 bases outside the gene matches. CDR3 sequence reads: CASSPHEEGGWETQYF. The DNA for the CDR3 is TGTGCCAGTAGTCCTCACGAGGAGGGAGGGTGGGAGACCCAGTACTTC.

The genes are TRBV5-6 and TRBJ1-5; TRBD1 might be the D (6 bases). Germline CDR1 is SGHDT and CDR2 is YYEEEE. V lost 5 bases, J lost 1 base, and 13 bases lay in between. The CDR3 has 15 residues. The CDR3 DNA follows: TGTGCCAGCAGGTCCTCAGGGGCCAGCAATCAGCCCCAGCATTTT. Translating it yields CASRSSGASNQPQHF. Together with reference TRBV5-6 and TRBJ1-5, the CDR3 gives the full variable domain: DAGVTQSPTHLIKTRGQQVTLRCSPKSGHDTVSWYQQALGQGPQFIFQYYEEEERQRGNFPDRFSGHQFPNYSSELNVNALLLGDSALYLCASRSSGASNQPQHFGDGTRLSIL.

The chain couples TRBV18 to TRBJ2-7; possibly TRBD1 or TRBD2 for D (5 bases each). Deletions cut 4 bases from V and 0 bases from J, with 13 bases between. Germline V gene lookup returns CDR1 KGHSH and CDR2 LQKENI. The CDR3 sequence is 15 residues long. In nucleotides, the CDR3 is TGTGCCAGCTCACAAGGGACGAAGATCTCCTACGAGCAGTACTTC. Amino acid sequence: CASSQGTKISYEQYF.

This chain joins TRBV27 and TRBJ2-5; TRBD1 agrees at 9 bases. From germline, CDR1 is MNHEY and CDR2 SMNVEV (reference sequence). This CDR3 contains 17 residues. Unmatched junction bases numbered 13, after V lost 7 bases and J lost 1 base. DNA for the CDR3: TGTGCCAGCAACCCTAAAGGGACAGGGACCAGCCAAGAGACCCAGTACTTC. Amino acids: CASNPKGTGTSQETQYF.

Here the CDR3 reads CASSLGLAGSYEQYF. CDR3 sequence (DNA): TGTGCCAGCAGCTTGGGACTAGCGGGGTCCTACGAGCAGTACTTC. This chain uses TRBV5-6 with TRBJ2-7, with TRBD2 identical over 11 bases. CDR3 length equals 15 residues. CDR1 SGHDT and CDR2 YYEEEE come from the germline V gene. V lost 0 bases to trimming and J lost 1 base; unmatched junction nucleotides: 0.

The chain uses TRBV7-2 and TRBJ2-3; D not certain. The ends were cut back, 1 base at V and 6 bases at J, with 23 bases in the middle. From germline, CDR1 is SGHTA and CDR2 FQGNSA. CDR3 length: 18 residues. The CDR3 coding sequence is TGTGCCAGCAGCTTAGGGGTCCCGCGATATGGGCTCGTGGATACGCAGTATTTT. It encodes CASSLGVPRYGLVDTQYF.

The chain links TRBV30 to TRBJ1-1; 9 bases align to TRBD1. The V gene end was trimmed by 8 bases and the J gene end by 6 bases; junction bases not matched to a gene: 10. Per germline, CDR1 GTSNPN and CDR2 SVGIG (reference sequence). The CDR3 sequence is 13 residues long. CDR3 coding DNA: TGTGCCGGCGACAGGGGGTGGAGGGCTGAAGCTTTCTTT. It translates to CAGDRGWRAEAFF.

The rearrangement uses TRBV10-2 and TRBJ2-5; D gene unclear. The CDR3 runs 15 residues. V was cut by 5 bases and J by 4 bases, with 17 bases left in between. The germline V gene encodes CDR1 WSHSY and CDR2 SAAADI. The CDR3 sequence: CASSKSTGGGETQYF. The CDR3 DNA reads TGCGCCAGCAGTAAGAGCACCGGCGGTGGAGAGACCCAGTACTTC.

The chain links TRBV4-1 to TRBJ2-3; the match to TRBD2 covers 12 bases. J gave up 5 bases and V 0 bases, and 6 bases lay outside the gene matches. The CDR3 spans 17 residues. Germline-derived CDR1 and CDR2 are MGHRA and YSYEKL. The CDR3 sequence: CASSQDGLAGGQDTQYF. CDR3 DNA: TGCGCCAGCAGCCAAGATGGTCTAGCGGGGGGGCAAGATACGCAGTATTTT.

CDR3 bases: TGTGCCAGCAGTCCAGAGTCTAGCGGGGGTATCTACAATGAGCAGTTCTTC. It yields the protein CASSPESSGGIYNEQFF. This chain uses TRBV28 with TRBJ2-1; TRBD2 agrees at 10 bases. CDR1 is MDHEN, CDR2 SYDVKM, per germline. This CDR3 is built from 17 residues. After removal of 5 bases from V and 3 bases from J, the junction contained 10 bases not matched to a gene.

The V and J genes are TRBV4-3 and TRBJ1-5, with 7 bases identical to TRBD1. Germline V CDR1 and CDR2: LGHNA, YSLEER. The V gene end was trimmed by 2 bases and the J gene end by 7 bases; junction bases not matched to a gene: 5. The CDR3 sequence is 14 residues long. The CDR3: CASSQNRGGQPQHF. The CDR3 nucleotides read TGCGCCAGCAGCCAAAACAGGGGTGGGCAGCCCCAGCATTTT.

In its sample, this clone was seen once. The CDR3 DNA follows: TGTGCCAGCAGCGTAGGGGGGGCCCCCTCGTACAATGAGCAGTTCTTC. Protein product: CASSVGGAPSYNEQFF. The V gene is TRBV9, the J gene TRBJ2-1, with D perhaps TRBD1 or TRBD2 (6 bases each). The CDR3 consists of 16 residues. V gave up 0 bases and J gave up 4 bases, with 14 bases separating them. The germline gives CDR1 SGDLS, CDR2 YYNGEE.

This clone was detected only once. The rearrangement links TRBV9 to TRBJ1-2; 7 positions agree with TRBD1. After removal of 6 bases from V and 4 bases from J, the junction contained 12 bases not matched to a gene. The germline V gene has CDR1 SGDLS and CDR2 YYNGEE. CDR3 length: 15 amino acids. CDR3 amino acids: CASTPGQDNFYGYTF. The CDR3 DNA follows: TGTGCCAGCACCCCCGGACAGGACAACTTCTATGGCTACACCTTC.

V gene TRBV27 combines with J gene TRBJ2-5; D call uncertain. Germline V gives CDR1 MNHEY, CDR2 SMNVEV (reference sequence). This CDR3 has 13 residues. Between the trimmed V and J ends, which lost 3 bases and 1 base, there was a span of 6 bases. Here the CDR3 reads CASSFGAQETQYF. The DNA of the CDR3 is TGTGCCAGCAGTTTTGGTGCCCAAGAGACCCAGTACTTC.

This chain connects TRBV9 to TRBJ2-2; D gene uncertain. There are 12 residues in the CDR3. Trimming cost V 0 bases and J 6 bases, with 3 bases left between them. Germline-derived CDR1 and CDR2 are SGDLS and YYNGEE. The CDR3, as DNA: TGTGCCAGCAGCGTAGAAGCCGGGGAGCTGTTTTTT. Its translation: CASSVEAGELFF.

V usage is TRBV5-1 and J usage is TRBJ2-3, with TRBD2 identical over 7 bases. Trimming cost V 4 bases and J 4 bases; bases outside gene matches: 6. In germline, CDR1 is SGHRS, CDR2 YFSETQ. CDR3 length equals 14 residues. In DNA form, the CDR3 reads TGCGCCAGCAGCCGGGACTACCGGGCAGATACGCAGTATTTT. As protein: CASSRDYRADTQYF. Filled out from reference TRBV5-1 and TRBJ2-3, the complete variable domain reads KAGVTQTPRYLIKTRGQQVTLSCSPISGHRSVSWYQQTPGQGLQFLFEYFSETQRNKGNFPGRFSGRQFSNSRSEMNVSTLELGDSALYLCASSRDYRADTQYFGPGTRLTVL.

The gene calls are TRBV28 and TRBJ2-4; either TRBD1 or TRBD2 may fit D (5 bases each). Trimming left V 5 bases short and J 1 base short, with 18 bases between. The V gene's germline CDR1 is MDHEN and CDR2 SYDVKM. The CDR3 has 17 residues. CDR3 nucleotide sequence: TGTGCCAGCAGTACTAGAATAGGGGCGCCCGCCAAAAACATTCAGTACTTC. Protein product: CASSTRIGAPAKNIQYF.

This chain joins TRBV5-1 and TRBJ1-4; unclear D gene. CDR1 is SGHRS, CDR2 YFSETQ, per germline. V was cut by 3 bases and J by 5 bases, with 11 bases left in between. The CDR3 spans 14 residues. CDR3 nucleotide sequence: TGCGCCAGCAGCTCCACAACGTTCAATGAAAAACTGTTTTTT. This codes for CASSSTTFNEKLFF.

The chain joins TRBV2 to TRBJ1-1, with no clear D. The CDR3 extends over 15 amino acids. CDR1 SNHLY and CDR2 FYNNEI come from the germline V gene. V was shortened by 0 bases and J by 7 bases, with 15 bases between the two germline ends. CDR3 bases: TGTGCCAGCAGTGAAGCGGGAGGGTCCTGGGGTGAAGCTTTCTTT. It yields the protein CASSEAGGSWGEAFF.

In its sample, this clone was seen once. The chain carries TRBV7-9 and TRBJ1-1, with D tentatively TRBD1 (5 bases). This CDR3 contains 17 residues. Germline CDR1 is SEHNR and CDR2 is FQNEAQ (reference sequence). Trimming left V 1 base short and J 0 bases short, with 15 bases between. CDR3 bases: TGTGCCAGCAGCTTAGGGCCAGGGTATGAGGTGAACACTGAAGCTTTCTTT. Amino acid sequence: CASSLGPGYEVNTEAFF.

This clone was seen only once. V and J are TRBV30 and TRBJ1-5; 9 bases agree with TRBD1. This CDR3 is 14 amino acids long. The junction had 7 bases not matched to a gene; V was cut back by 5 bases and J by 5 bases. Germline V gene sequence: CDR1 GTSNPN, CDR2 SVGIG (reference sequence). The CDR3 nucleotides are TGTGCCTGGGCTCAACAGGGGGCGCATCAGCCCCAGCATTTT. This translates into CAWAQQGAHQPQHF.

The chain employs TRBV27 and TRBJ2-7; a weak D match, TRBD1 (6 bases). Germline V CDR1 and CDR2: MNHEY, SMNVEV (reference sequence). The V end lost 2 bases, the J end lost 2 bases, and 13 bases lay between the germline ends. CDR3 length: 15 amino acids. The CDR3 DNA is TGTGCCAGCAGTTTAAGTAGGGACACAGCCTACGAGCAGTACTTC. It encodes CASSLSRDTAYEQYF.

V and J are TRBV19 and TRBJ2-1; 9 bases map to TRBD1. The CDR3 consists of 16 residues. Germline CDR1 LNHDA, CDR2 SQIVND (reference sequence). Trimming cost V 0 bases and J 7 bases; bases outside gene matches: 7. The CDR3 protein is CASSIEGTGSSNEQFF. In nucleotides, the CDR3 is TGTGCCAGTAGTATAGAGGGGACAGGGTCAAGTAATGAGCAGTTCTTC.

CDR3 DNA: TGTGCCAGCAGCTGCCCCCGGGAGCCCTACGAGCAGTACTTC. Translating gives CASSCPREPYEQYF. This sequence joins TRBV14 and TRBJ2-7; D possibly corresponds to TRBD2 (6 bases). The germline V gene has CDR1 SGHDN and CDR2 FVKESK. CDR3 size: 14 residues. The ends were cut back, 5 bases at V and 2 bases at J, with 13 bases in the middle.

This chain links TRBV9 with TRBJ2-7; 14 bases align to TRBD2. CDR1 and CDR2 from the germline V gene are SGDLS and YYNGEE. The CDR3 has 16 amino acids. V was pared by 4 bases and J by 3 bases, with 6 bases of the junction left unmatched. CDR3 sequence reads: CASSTGLAGAFYEQYF. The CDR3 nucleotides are TGTGCCAGCAGCACGGGACTAGCGGGGGCCTTCTACGAGCAGTACTTC.

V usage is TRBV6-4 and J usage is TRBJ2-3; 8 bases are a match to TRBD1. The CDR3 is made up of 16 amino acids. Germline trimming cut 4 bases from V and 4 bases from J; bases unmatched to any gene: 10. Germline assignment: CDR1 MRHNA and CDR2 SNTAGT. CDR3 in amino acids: CASSAVPDRVPDTQYF. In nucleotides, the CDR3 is TGTGCCAGCAGTGCAGTCCCGGACAGGGTCCCAGATACGCAGTATTTT.

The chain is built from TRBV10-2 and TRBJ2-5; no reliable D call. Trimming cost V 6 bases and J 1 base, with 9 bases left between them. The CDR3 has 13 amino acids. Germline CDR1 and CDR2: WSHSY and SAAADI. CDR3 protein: CASRSTAQETQYF. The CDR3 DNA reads TGCGCCAGCAGGTCGACTGCCCAAGAGACCCAGTACTTC.

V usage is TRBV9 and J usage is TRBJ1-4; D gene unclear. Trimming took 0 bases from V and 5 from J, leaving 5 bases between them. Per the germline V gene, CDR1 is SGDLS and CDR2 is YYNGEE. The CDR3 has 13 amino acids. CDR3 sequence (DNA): TGTGCCAGCAGCGTAGGCCCGAATGAAAAACTGTTTTTT. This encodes CASSVGPNEKLFF.

CDR3 loop: CASSLFRDRGYEQYF. The DNA of the CDR3 is TGTGCCAGCAGCTTATTTCGTGACAGGGGTTACGAGCAGTACTTC. The chain combines TRBV11-2 with TRBJ2-7; 8 bases line up with TRBD1. The V gene end was trimmed by 2 bases and the J gene end by 4 bases; junction bases not matched to a gene: 7. The CDR3 extends over 15 amino acids. Germline-derived CDR1 and CDR2 are SGHAT and FQNNGV.